These 23 T cell receptor beta chains were sequenced from one sample in a study of T cell responses to AZD1222 COVID-19 vaccine. Using immunoSEQ multiplex PCR, the repertoire was profiled, and TCRdb retains in-frame clones only, with some absent. The profile shows more than 120,000 clones, roughly nine tenths of them singletons. Sample: peripheral blood, taken 28 days after the second AZD1222 dose. The source is an adult who received the AZD1222 COVID-19 vaccine.

This sequence joins TRBV19 and TRBJ2-7; D is undetermined. Germline CDR1 LNHDA, CDR2 SQIVND (reference sequence). Deletions cut 3 bases from V and 3 bases from J, with 15 bases between. The CDR3 runs 15 residues. The CDR3: CASSISPLAYYEQYF. CDR3 nucleotides: TGTGCCAGTAGTATTTCCCCCCTTGCGTACTACGAGCAGTACTTC.

DNA for the CDR3: TGTGCCAGCAGTGCGGGACGCAGCTTCTCTGGAAACACCATATATTTT. Its translation is CASSAGRSFSGNTIYF. This rearrangement joins TRBV6-1 to TRBJ1-3; the D gene is possibly TRBD1 (5 bases). The length of the CDR3 is 16 residues. Between the trimmed V and J ends, which lost 4 bases and 0 bases, there was a span of 13 bases. The germline CDR1 and CDR2 sequences are MNHNS and SASEGT.

The CDR3 region has the DNA TGTGCCAGTAGTCCCCGGACAGACATGAACACTGAAGCTTTCTTT. It codes for CASSPRTDMNTEAFF. V and J are TRBV19 and TRBJ1-1; D perhaps matches TRBD1 (6 bases). Germline lookup yields CDR1 LNHDA and CDR2 SQIVND (reference sequence). CDR3 length: 15 amino acids. V shed 5 bases and J shed 0 bases, with 13 bases lying between them. The full variable domain, in which reference TRBV19 and TRBJ1-1 provide the parts outside the CDR3, is DGGITQSPKYLFRKEGQNVTLSCEQNLNHDAMYWYRQDPGQGLRLIYYSQIVNDFQKGDIAEGYSVSREKKESFPLTVTSAQKNPTAFYLCASSPRTDMNTEAFFGQGTRLTVV.

V and J are TRBV19 and TRBJ1-5, with a weak D call TRBD1 (6 bases). The germline V and J ends were trimmed by 0 bases and 6 bases, with 12 bases remaining between them. CDR3 length: 15 residues. Germline V gives CDR1 LNHDA, CDR2 SQIVND (reference sequence). The CDR3 DNA follows: TGTGCCAGTAGTATAGAGTTGACGGGGGCTCAGCCCCAGCATTTT. Its protein product is CASSIELTGAQPQHF. The entire variable domain, with the rest obtained from reference TRBV19 and TRBJ1-5, is as follows: DGGITQSPKYLFRKEGQNVTLSCEQNLNHDAMYWYRQDPGQGLRLIYYSQIVNDFQKGDIAEGYSVSREKKESFPLTVTSAQKNPTAFYLCASSIELTGAQPQHFGDGTRLSIL.

The rearrangement links TRBV5-4 to TRBJ2-1, with TRBD2 matching over 8 bases. The CDR3 totals 15 residues. Germline V gives CDR1 SGHNT, CDR2 YYREEE (reference sequence). V lost 3 bases and J lost 5; bases outside the gene matches: 7. The CDR3 is CASSSSGRGDNEQFF. The DNA for the CDR3 is TGTGCCAGCAGCTCGAGCGGGAGAGGGGACAATGAGCAGTTCTTC.

This clone was detected once. Other nucleotide sequences from this sample produce the same CDR3. CDR3 in DNA: TGTGCCATCAGCGAAACCGGGACAGGGGGTTATGGCTACACCTTC. It translates to CAISETGTGGYGYTF. The chain is built from TRBV10-3 and TRBJ1-2; 11 bases are shared with TRBD1. The CDR3 spans 15 residues. CDR1 is ENHRY and CDR2 is SYGVKD in the germline V gene. V dropped 6 bases and J dropped 5; count of bases not matched to a gene: 8.

The chain combines TRBV25-1 with TRBJ1-1; weak D call: TRBD1 (5 bases). Germline CDR1 reads MGHDK; CDR2 reads SYGVNS. The V end lost 7 bases, the J end lost 4 bases, and 16 bases lay between the germline ends. This CDR3 is built from 14 residues. Here the CDR3 reads CASIAGAGGTEAFF. The CDR3 DNA follows: TGTGCCAGCATAGCTGGCGCGGGGGGCACTGAAGCTTTCTTT. The entire variable domain, with the rest obtained from reference TRBV25-1 and TRBJ1-1, is as follows: EADIYQTPRYLVIGTGKKITLECSQTMGHDKMYWYQQDPGMELHLIHYSYGVNSTEKGDLSSESTVSRIRTEHFPLTLESARPSHTSQYLCASIAGAGGTEAFFGQGTRLTVV.

This chain uses TRBV3-1 (or the pseudogene TRBV3-2) with TRBJ1-1; the D is unclear. V lost 1 base and J lost 2, with 8 bases in between. The germline CDR1 and CDR2 sequences are LGHDT and YNNKEL (reference sequence). CDR3 length: 14 amino acids. CDR3 loop: CASSQGPFNTEAFF. Written as DNA, the CDR3 is TGTGCCAGCAGCCAAGGTCCGTTCAACACTGAAGCTTTCTTT.

This chain connects TRBV10-3 to TRBJ2-7; tentative D call: TRBD2 (6 bases). This CDR3 has 13 residues. Germline V gene sequence: CDR1 ENHRY, CDR2 SYGVKD. Trimming pared 7 bases from V and 0 bases from J, leaving 10 bases between. Here the CDR3 reads CAITDGSSYEQYF. Written as DNA, the CDR3 is TGTGCCATCACCGACGGGAGCTCCTACGAGCAGTACTTC.

The chain couples TRBV27 to TRBJ1-1, with 8 bases identical to TRBD1. Germline CDR1 MNHEY, CDR2 SMNVEV (reference sequence). Trimming removed 5 bases from V and 1 base from J; junction bases left unmatched: 3. This CDR3 spans 14 amino acids. The CDR3 is CASSTDRGNTEAFF. CDR3 in DNA: TGTGCCAGCAGTACAGACAGGGGGAACACTGAAGCTTTCTTT.

V usage is TRBV14 and J usage is TRBJ2-3; D not resolved. The CDR3 extends over 16 amino acids. The germline gives CDR1 SGHDN, CDR2 FVKESK. V shed 7 bases and J shed 7 bases, with 24 bases lying between them. In DNA, the CDR3 is TGTGCCAGCAACCCCGAAAACGGTCCCACGACGAATACGCAGTATTTT. It translates to CASNPENGPTTNTQYF.

The rearrangement joins TRBV4-1 to TRBJ2-6; D not certain. The CDR3 sequence is 15 residues long. V gave up 3 bases and J gave up 0 bases, with 6 bases separating them. In germline, CDR1 is MGHRA, CDR2 YSYEKL. CDR3 in DNA: TGCGCCAGCAGCCAGGGTAGCTCTGGGGCCAACGTCCTGACTTTC. It is translated as CASSQGSSGANVLTF.

This chain links TRBV6-5 with TRBJ1-6; D call uncertain. V was cut by 8 bases and J by 12 bases, with 17 bases left in between. The CDR3 consists of 13 residues. In germline, CDR1 is MNHEY, CDR2 SVGAGI. In DNA, the CDR3 is TGTGCCAGCGGGCCACGAAGTCTCCAACCCCTCCACTTT. Amino acid sequence: CASGPRSLQPLHF.

The rearrangement uses TRBV19 and TRBJ2-1, with 11 positions matching TRBD2. Germline V gene lookup returns CDR1 LNHDA and CDR2 SQIVND (reference sequence). V shed 3 bases, J shed 4 bases, and the junction held 2 bases outside the gene matches. CDR3 length: 15 amino acids. The DNA of the CDR3 is TGTGCCAGTAGTATGGGACTAGCGGTTTACAATGAGCAGTTCTTC. It translates to CASSMGLAVYNEQFF.

This rearrangement joins TRBV6-6 to TRBJ1-5; TRBD1 might be the D (5 bases). V was trimmed by 2 bases and J by 1 base, leaving 9 bases between them. CDR1 is MNHNY, CDR2 SVGAGI, per germline (reference sequence). The CDR3 has 15 residues. The CDR3: CASSYLRDSNQPQHF. The CDR3 DNA is TGTGCCAGCAGTTACCTTCGGGACAGCAATCAGCCCCAGCATTTT.

The chain is built from TRBV3-1 (or the pseudogene TRBV3-2) and TRBJ2-1; 7 positions agree with TRBD2. J was trimmed by 0 bases and V by 1 base; bases with no gene match: 3. The CDR3 has 16 residues. Germline CDR1 LGHDT, CDR2 YNNKEL (reference sequence). CDR3 DNA sequence: TGTGCCAGCAGCCAAGGGCGCGGGAGCTCCTACAATGAGCAGTTCTTC. Its translation is CASSQGRGSSYNEQFF.

The chain carries TRBV7-2 and TRBJ1-4; 11 nucleotides align to TRBD1. The V gene end was trimmed by 6 bases and the J gene end by 5 bases; junction bases not matched to a gene: 11. The CDR3 contains 17 residues. CDR1 is SGHTA and CDR2 is FQGNSA in the germline V gene. The CDR3 reads CASRIGTGGRRNEKLFF. Here the CDR3 DNA reads TGTGCCAGCAGGATTGGGACAGGGGGGCGGCGAAATGAAAAACTGTTTTTT.

J is TRBJ1-1 and V is TRBV7-9; 11 bases line up with TRBD1. V dropped 5 bases and J dropped 3; count of bases not matched to a gene: 8. CDR3 length: 16 amino acids. The germline V gene encodes CDR1 SEHNR and CDR2 FQNEAQ (reference sequence). The CDR3 nucleotides are TGTGCCAGCAGCCATACCCCGGGACAGGGGGACACTGAAGCTTTCTTT. Protein product: CASSHTPGQGDTEAFF.

The rearrangement uses TRBV4-1 and TRBJ1-2, with TRBD1 identical over 9 bases. This CDR3 has 18 residues. CDR1 and CDR2 (germline): MGHRA, YSYEKL. V gave up 0 bases and J gave up 6 bases; unmatched junction bases: 14. The CDR3 spells CASSQEISGDRVYHGYTF. DNA of the CDR3: TGCGCCAGCAGCCAAGAAATTAGTGGGGACAGGGTGTACCATGGCTACACCTTC.

This clone was seen a single time. The junction differs from germline at one of its ends, possibly a read error. The rearrangement links TRBV10-1 to TRBJ2-1; 7 bases match TRBD2. There are 20 residues in the CDR3. Germline CDR1 is WNHNN and CDR2 is SYGVQD (reference sequence). The CDR3, as DNA: TGCGCCAGCAGTGAGATCCCCGGGGCTAGCGGTCTCCACCCCTACACTGAGCAGTTCTTC. Translated: CASSEIPGASGLHPYTEQFF.

This chain links TRBV10-3 with TRBJ1-3; the D is unclear. Germline V gene sequence: CDR1 ENHRY, CDR2 SYGVKD. This CDR3 has 16 amino acids. V lost 4 bases and J 0 bases, leaving 13 bases between the germline ends. CDR3 in DNA: TGTGCCATCAGTGCTGGGGTCGCACGCTCTGGAAACACCATATATTTT. Translation gives CAISAGVARSGNTIYF.

This chain links TRBV13 with TRBJ1-1; D unclear. This CDR3 has 16 residues. From germline, CDR1 is PRHDT and CDR2 FYEKMQ (reference sequence). V shed 5 bases and J shed 4 bases, with 20 bases lying between them. The CDR3 protein is CASSPLGGRVSTEAFF. Here the CDR3 DNA reads TGTGCCAGCAGCCCCCTTGGAGGGAGGGTTAGCACTGAAGCTTTCTTT.

The rearrangement joins TRBV7-9 to TRBJ1-3; D is unclear. Trimming cost V 1 base and J 8 bases, with 9 bases left between them. Germline CDR1 SEHNR, CDR2 FQNEAQ (reference sequence). This CDR3 region has 13 residues. The CDR3 DNA follows: TGTGCCAGCAGCTTAGAGGGTACGGACACCATATATTTT. It encodes CASSLEGTDTIYF.